The present entry profiles one T cell receptor beta chain with its context. The sample is drawn from a study of blood T cell repertoires in COVID-19. Some clones are missing from TCRdb's copy, which holds only in-frame ones; the method was immunoSEQ multiplex PCR. The data show around 260,000 clones, 70% to 90% seen once. With 1 base clipped from V and 0 bases from J, the junction kept 9 bases outside the gene matches. The CDR3 is 17 residues long. Germline V lookup: CDR1 LGHNA, CDR2 YSLEER. The gene calls are TRBV4-3 and TRBJ2-7; 7 bases fit TRBD1. Sequenced input: peripheral blood. The sequence was collected from a human donor in a cohort sampled during active COVID-19. Here the CDR3 DNA reads TGCGCCAGCAGCCAAGGGTTTGGTGGACAGGTCTCCTACGAGCAGTACTTC. Translating it yields CASSQGFGGQVSYEQYF.